A selection of T cell receptor beta chains follows, all from one sample in a study of T cell responses to AZD1222 COVID-19 vaccine. This table comes from immunoSEQ multiplex PCR, and its TCRdb copy is limited to in-frame clones, with some not included. The sample contains some 110,000 clones, more than 70% of which appear only once. The sequenced sample was peripheral blood, obtained 28 days after the second AZD1222 dose. The receptors originated from an adult who received the AZD1222 COVID-19 vaccine. CDR3s include the opening cysteine and the closing phenylalanine or tryptophan. Each record gives: V gene, D gene, CDR3 length, clone size, J gene, CDR3 protein, CDR3 DNA. D genes are given only for firm matches. The size of a clone is reported for some rows only, either as once, few or many, or as a class for expanded clones.

>TRBV6-6|TRBD1|14|-|TRBJ1-5
CASSLAGGDQPQHF
TGTGCCAGCAGTCTGGCAGGGGGGGATCAGCCCCAGCATTTT
>TRBV7-8|TRBD2|19|-|TRBJ2-5
CASSLGGLAGRGSQETQYF
TGTGCCAGCAGCTTAGGTGGACTAGCGGGAAGGGGGAGCCAAGAGACCCAGTACTTC
>TRBV28|TRBD1|16|-|TRBJ1-5
CASSPEDRVSNQPQHF
TGTGCCAGCAGCCCCGAGGACAGGGTTAGCAATCAGCCCCAGCATTTT
>TRBV4-1|TRBD2|14|-|TRBJ2-2
CASSRGGPSGELFF
TGCGCCAGCAGCCGCGGGGGGCCATCCGGGGAGCTGTTTTTT
>TRBV19|-|15|-|TRBJ2-2
CASSIEGANTGELFF
TGTGCCAGTAGTATAGAGGGGGCGAACACCGGGGAGCTGTTTTTT
>TRBV7-8|-|14|-|TRBJ1-1
CASSPRYRNTEAFF
TGTGCCAGCAGCCCACGATATCGGAACACTGAAGCTTTCTTT
>TRBV13|-|13|few|TRBJ1-1
CASSRRIHTEAFF
TGTGCCAGCAGCCGGAGGATTCACACTGAAGCTTTCTTT
>TRBV6-2/TRBV6-3|TRBD2|14|-|TRBJ2-1
CASSIAGRYNEQFF
TGTGCCAGCAGCATAGCGGGAAGATACAATGAGCAGTTCTTC
>TRBV7-2|TRBD2|19|-|TRBJ2-3
CASSLRPRLAGGTQDTQYF
TGTGCCAGCAGCTTAAGGCCCCGACTAGCGGGGGGGACCCAAGATACGCAGTATTTT
>TRBV6-6|-|14|-|TRBJ2-7
CASSHRTEPGEQYF
TGTGCCAGCAGTCATCGGACAGAGCCTGGCGAGCAGTACTTC
>TRBV6-1|-|15|once|TRBJ1-5
CASSEAGGVGQPQHF
TGTGCCAGCAGTGAAGCAGGGGGTGTAGGACAGCCCCAGCATTTT
>TRBV9|TRBD1|14|-|TRBJ2-7
CASSVAQGAYEQYF
TGTGCCAGCAGCGTAGCTCAGGGGGCCTACGAGCAGTACTTC
>TRBV6-2/TRBV6-3|TRBD2|15|few|TRBJ2-7
CASSYPGGSRYEQYF
TGTGCCAGCAGTTACCCGGGAGGGAGCAGGTACGAGCAGTACTTC
>TRBV5-8|TRBD1|15|once|TRBJ1-5
CASSLRTGTDQPQHF
TGTGCCAGCAGCTTACGGACAGGGACGGATCAGCCCCAGCATTTT
>TRBV28|-|14|-|TRBJ2-2
CASAGGRITGELFF
TGTGCCAGCGCCGGGGGGCGAATCACCGGGGAGCTGTTTTTT
>TRBV3-1/TRBV3-2|TRBD1|14|-|TRBJ2-2
CASTGGSNTGELFF
TGTGCCAGCACAGGGGGATCGAACACCGGGGAGCTGTTTTTT
>TRBV5-1|-|14|few|TRBJ1-2
CASSLAMGNYGYTF
TGCGCCAGCAGCTTGGCTATGGGAAACTATGGCTACACCTTC
>TRBV6-5|TRBD1|13|-|TRBJ2-1
CASSSGQGGSQFF
TGTGCCAGCAGTTCCGGACAGGGTGGTAGTCAGTTCTTC
>TRBV12-3/TRBV12-4|-|13|-|TRBJ2-5
CASSFLAGETQYF
TGTGCCAGCAGTTTCCTAGCAGGAGAGACCCAGTACTTC
>TRBV18|-|13|once|TRBJ2-5
CASSKGVGETQYF
TGTGCCAGCTCAAAGGGGGTCGGAGAGACCCAGTACTTC
>TRBV27|-|18|-|TRBJ1-4
CASSLSGLGVTTNEKLFF
TGTGCCAGCAGTTTATCGGGATTAGGCGTAACAACTAATGAAAAACTGTTTTTT
>TRBV6-5|-|14|-|TRBJ2-7
CASSPRTESYEQYF
TGTGCCAGCAGTCCCCGGACCGAAAGCTACGAGCAGTACTTC
>TRBV30|TRBD1|12|-|TRBJ1-5
CAWSVQGEPQHF
TGTGCCTGGAGTGTACAGGGGGAGCCCCAGCATTTT
>TRBV4-3|-|14|few|TRBJ2-7
CASSQEDSGSEQYF
TGCGCCAGCAGCCAAGAGGATTCGGGTAGCGAGCAGTACTTC
>TRBV28|-|11|-|TRBJ2-1
CATWSPNEQFF
TGTGCCACCTGGAGCCCCAATGAGCAGTTCTTC
>TRBV19|TRBD2|12|-|TRBJ2-5
CASSIREGTQYF
TGTGCCAGTAGTATCAGGGAGGGGACCCAGTACTTC
>TRBV18|-|15|-|TRBJ1-3
CASSPRGNSGNTIYF
TGTGCCAGCTCACCACGAGGCAACTCTGGAAACACCATATATTTT
>TRBV18|TRBD1|16|-|TRBJ1-5
CASSRTGVRGNQPQHF
TGTGCCAGCTCTAGGACAGGGGTCCGGGGCAATCAGCCCCAGCATTTT
>TRBV2|-|13|-|TRBJ1-4
CASKPAGSEKLFF
TGTGCCAGTAAACCCGCCGGGAGTGAAAAACTGTTTTTT
>TRBV18|-|19|-|TRBJ2-7
CASSPRPGTSYSSSYEQYF
TGTGCCAGCTCACCAAGGCCCGGGACAAGCTATTCGAGCTCCTACGAGCAGTACTTC
>TRBV7-6|TRBD2|18|-|TRBJ2-3
CASSLGSSGGYSTDTQYF
TGTGCCAGCAGCTTAGGTTCTAGCGGGGGATATAGCACAGATACGCAGTATTTT
>TRBV7-9|-|15|-|TRBJ2-5
CASSLAVGVGETQYF
TGTGCCAGCAGCTTAGCCGTGGGGGTAGGAGAGACCCAGTACTTC
>TRBV5-1|-|19|-|TRBJ2-7
CASSLASSGSGPLYKEQYF
TGCGCCAGCAGCTTGGCCTCATCCGGGAGCGGTCCCCTGTATAAGGAGCAGTACTTC
>TRBV11-2|-|13|-|TRBJ2-5
CASSLQALETQYF
TGTGCCAGCAGCCTCCAGGCGTTGGAGACCCAGTACTTC
>TRBV7-9|-|14|-|TRBJ1-6
CASSLAGGNSPLHF
TGTGCCAGCAGCTTAGCGGGTGGCAATTCACCCCTCCACTTT
>TRBV11-2|TRBD1|15|-|TRBJ1-1
CASSPTTGVNTEAFF
TGTGCCAGCAGCCCAACGACAGGGGTGAACACTGAAGCTTTCTTT
>TRBV6-2/TRBV6-3|-|14|-|TRBJ2-3
CASSRRRGTDTQYF
TGTGCCAGCAGCCGTCGACGGGGCACAGATACGCAGTATTTT
>TRBV11-3|-|12|few|TRBJ1-4
CASSSTGEKLFF
TGTGCCAGCAGCTCGACCGGGGAAAAACTGTTTTTT
>TRBV9|TRBD1|18|-|TRBJ1-2
CASSVAPDRAVPSYGYTF
TGTGCCAGCAGCGTAGCCCCGGACAGGGCGGTCCCCTCTTATGGCTACACCTTC
>TRBV11-2|TRBD2|17|-|TRBJ2-3
CASSRTSGGLGTDTQYF
TGTGCCAGCAGCCGGACTAGCGGGGGGCTTGGCACAGATACGCAGTATTTT
>TRBV18|TRBD2|18|-|TRBJ2-1
CASSPLLGTSGGAHEQFF
TGTGCCAGCTCACCACTATTAGGGACTAGCGGGGGGGCCCATGAGCAGTTCTTC
>TRBV27|TRBD2|15|once|TRBJ2-1
CASSSLAGGFNEQFF
TGTGCCAGCAGTTCTTTAGCGGGAGGGTTCAATGAGCAGTTCTTC
>TRBV5-6|-|15|-|TRBJ1-3
CASSRTAYSGNTIYF
TGTGCCAGCAGCCGGACAGCTTACTCTGGAAACACCATATATTTT
>TRBV5-6|-|13|-|TRBJ1-2
CASSLLRGSHYTF
TGTGCCAGCAGCTTACTCCGTGGTTCCCACTACACCTTC
>TRBV9|-|13|-|TRBJ1-5
CASSVGSNQPQHF
TGTGCCAGCAGCGTAGGTAGCAATCAGCCCCAGCATTTT
>TRBV19|TRBD1|15|once|TRBJ1-5
CASSIEGGGIQPQHF
TGTGCCAGTAGTATTGAAGGGGGCGGGATTCAGCCCCAGCATTTT
>TRBV4-3|-|13|-|TRBJ1-2
CASSQAPYYGYTF
TGCGCCAGCAGCCAAGCCCCCTACTATGGCTACACCTTC
>TRBV13|-|15|once|TRBJ2-7
CASRGGGGGTYEQYF
TGTGCCAGCCGGGGAGGGGGAGGGGGTACCTACGAGCAGTACTTC